This entry describes one T cell receptor beta chain. This entry comes from a study of blood T cell repertoires in COVID-19. The overall study: The United States, Italy and Spain provided the acute and convalescent COVID-19 samples. Sources were T cells, B-cell-depleted T cells, or PBMCs; the material itself was cDNA or gDNA.

Authors' analysis steps: Counts of nucleated cells, estimated from reference gene primer amplification, were obtained. Repertoires were generated with immunoSEQ multiplex PCR, while TCRdb's copy carries only in-frame clones and drops some. Clonal size and the V and J genes are those of that table, whereas D and trimming came from the DNA. The repertoire includes approximately 270,000 clones, about nine tenths of them detected once, and less than 2.5% sits in the top ten. Germline CDR1 and CDR2: LGHNT and FRNRAP. V lost 6 bases to trimming and J lost 5 bases; unmatched junction nucleotides: 6. The CDR3 is 14 amino acids.

The rearrangement uses TRBV12-5 and TRBJ2-1; 8 nucleotides agree with TRBD1. The sequenced sample consisted of peripheral blood. The receptor comes from a man in his fifties with acute or convalescent COVID-19. CDR3 residues: CASGPGQVNNEQFF. The CDR3 DNA sequence: TGTGCTAGTGGGCCGGGACAGGTGAACAATGAGCAGTTCTTC. The full variable domain, with the rest looked up from reference TRBV12-5 and TRBJ2-1, is DARVTQTPRHKVTEMGQEVTMRCQPILGHNTVFWYRQTMMQGLELLAYFRNRAPLDDSGMPKDRFSAEMPDATLATLKIQPSEPRDSAVYFCASGPGQVNNEQFFGPGTRLTVL.